This TCR beta chain was documented in a study of spatial heterogeneity in lung cancer. MiXCR, applied by TCRdb to the 5' RACE reads, yields one record per CDR3 protein. The sample yields roughly 15,000 distinct CDR3 sequences, 7.5% to 8.5% seen once. This clonotype was detected many times. Regarding time point: sample taken at primary tumor resection. Sequencing covered unsorted whole RNA taken from tumor, nontumor lung or frozen PBMC. The TCR comes from a female donor with early-stage non-small cell lung cancer. This material consisted of PBMCs, taken at surgery.

CDR3 amino acids: CASSSIDRNTEAFF. DNA for the CDR3: TGTGCCAGCAGCTCCATAGACAGGAACACTGAAGCTTTCTTT. This chain connects TRBV6-2 or TRBV6-3 to TRBJ1-1; the D gene is possibly TRBD1 (5 bases). Germline loops: CDR1 MNHEY, CDR2 SVGEGT. This CDR3 is built from 14 residues. Trimming stripped 6 bases from V and 1 base from J, with 12 bases between.